These 17 T cell receptor beta chains share one sample of origin, sequenced in a study of monozygotic twins with inflammatory bowel disease. TCRdb reprocessed the 5' RACE reads and reports one entry per CDR3 protein, with no DNA. This sample's table has 300,000 to 350,000 distinct CDR3 sequences. Sequencing was performed on blood. The source of these receptors is a human donor with ulcerative colitis or Crohn's disease, or a healthy co-twin of an affected twin (not recorded which).

The chain recombines TRBV6-5 with TRBJ1-1; there is no DNA to check the TCRdb D call of TRBD1. This CDR3 has 15 residues. From germline, CDR1 is MNHEY and CDR2 SVGAGI. Here the CDR3 reads CASSYSWGLNTEAFF.

The chain links TRBV18 to TRBJ2-7. This CDR3 is built from 15 residues. Per germline, CDR1 KGHSH and CDR2 LQKENI. The CDR3 loop is CASSPPSGTPYEQYF.

The rearrangement uses TRBV27 and TRBJ2-7; TCRdb calls TRBD1, which cannot be checked without DNA. Germline loops: CDR1 MNHEY, CDR2 SMNVEV (reference sequence). This CDR3 spans 14 amino acids. The CDR3: CASSRQAFVDEQYF.

This sequence joins TRBV5-1 and TRBJ2-1. This CDR3 is built from 14 residues. Germline assignment: CDR1 SGHRS and CDR2 YFSETQ. This CDR3 is CASSLLGTLNEQFF.

This chain uses TRBV4-3 with TRBJ1-4. The CDR3 covers 14 residues. Germline V gives CDR1 LGHNA, CDR2 YSLEER. The CDR3 loop is CASSHRTTNGKLFF.

This chain connects TRBV10-1 to TRBJ2-3. In germline, CDR1 is WNHNN, CDR2 SYGVQD (reference sequence). This CDR3 has 16 amino acids. CDR3 loop: CASSESGYSSTDTQYF.

The chain recombines TRBV3-1 with TRBJ1-1; TCRdb picks TRBD1, but there is no DNA to check that call. Germline CDR1 LGHDT, CDR2 YNNKEL (reference sequence). The CDR3 covers 12 residues. CDR3 residues: CASSHGATEAFF.

The chain couples TRBV4-1 to TRBJ2-7. Per the germline V gene, CDR1 is MGHRA and CDR2 is YSYEKL. This CDR3 is built from 15 residues. The CDR3 loop is CASGLTSGRADEQYF.

The gene calls are TRBV20-1 and TRBJ2-7; the D call of TRBD2 rests on TCRdb alone, since no DNA is present to check it. Germline CDR1 and CDR2: DFQATT and SNEGSKA (reference sequence). There are 15 residues in the CDR3. CDR3 loop: CSARRTGTSTYEQYF.

V and J are TRBV28 and TRBJ2-7; the TCRdb call, TRBD1, lacks DNA for checking. CDR1 and CDR2 (germline): MDHEN, SYDVKM. There are 14 residues in the CDR3. The CDR3 sequence: CASSFITGYYEQYF.

The CDR3 loop reads CASSYLAGGPYNEQFF. The chain links TRBV6-5 to TRBJ2-1; TCRdb lists TRBD2, though no DNA is available to test this call. Germline V gene data show CDR1 as MNHEY and CDR2 as SVGAGI. This CDR3 region has 16 residues.

The chain employs TRBV12-3 or TRBV12-4 and TRBJ1-1; TCRdb indicates TRBD1, and absent DNA this call remains unverified. The CDR3 loop spans 14 amino acids. The CDR3: CASRSTGLNTEAFF.

V is TRBV4-1 and J is TRBJ2-1; lacking DNA, the TRBD1 call made by TCRdb goes unchecked. Per the germline V gene, CDR1 is MGHRA and CDR2 is YSYEKL. CDR3 length: 17 residues. CDR3 residues: CASSQATGPSSYNEQFF.

The chain is built from TRBV7-6 and TRBJ2-1; TCRdb picks TRBD1, but there is no DNA to check that call. Germline lookup yields CDR1 SGHVS and CDR2 FNYEAQ. The CDR3 covers 15 residues. The CDR3 loop reads CASSHGQSLYNEQFF. The full variable domain, rest sourced from reference TRBV7-6 and TRBJ2-1, is GAGVSQSPRYKVTKRGQDVALRCDPISGHVSLYWYRQALGQGPEFLTYFNYEAQQDKSGLPNDRFSAERPEGSISTLTIQRTEQRDSAMYRCASSHGQSLYNEQFFGPGTRLTVL.

The chain joins TRBV6-1 to TRBJ1-5. This CDR3 comprises 12 residues. Germline CDR1 reads MNHNS; CDR2 reads SASEGT. CDR3 sequence reads: CASSPESTPQHF.

The chain carries TRBV12-3 or TRBV12-4 and TRBJ1-5. This CDR3 is 14 amino acids long. This CDR3 reads CASSLGTSNQPQHF.

The CDR3 spells CATRGRGASNQPQHF. This chain connects TRBV19 to TRBJ1-5; TCRdb reports TRBD1, a call that lacks DNA to check it against. Germline V gives CDR1 LNHDA, CDR2 SQIVND (reference sequence). This CDR3 spans 15 amino acids.